These T cell receptor beta chains were read from a single sample in a study of blood T cell repertoires in COVID-19. Data came from immunoSEQ multiplex PCR; TCRdb stores just in-frame clones and leaves some out. The repertoire holds about 130,000 clones, about 81% seen once, with approximately 18% in the top ten. The sequencing sample was made of peripheral blood. Source of these receptors: an elderly woman with acute or convalescent COVID-19. Both conserved end residues are part of each CDR3. Clone size appears in some rows only: once, few, many, or a class for an expanded clone.

>TRBV10-2|TRBJ2-3|.
CASSELRGDTDTQYF
>TRBV5-5|TRBJ2-5|.
CASSLGGSEWETQYF
>TRBV19|TRBJ2-1|once
CASAPQTGFSYNEQFF
>TRBV7-2|TRBJ1-2|.
CASSRRDTNYGYTF
>TRBV27|TRBJ2-5|.
CASSLKGPETQYF
>TRBV5-1|TRBJ1-1|.
CASSIDRIVSTEAFF
>TRBV13|TRBJ2-1|few
CASEQGTHNEQFF
>TRBV25-1|TRBJ2-6|.
CASTQAVGQGAGANVLTF
>TRBV27|TRBJ2-2|.
CASSRQTSGYFTGELFF
>TRBV4-3|TRBJ2-2|.
CASSQDAGRATGELFF
>TRBV6-1|TRBJ1-5|.
CASSDGYRNRRPQHF
>TRBV19|TRBJ1-5|.
CASWDRGSNQPQHF
>TRBV12-3/TRBV12-4|TRBJ1-1|.
CASRRQGNTEAFF
>TRBV21-1|TRBJ2-3|.
CASSKRLAGAPPSTDTQYF
>TRBV30|TRBJ1-3|.
CARGGIEGSGNTIYF
>TRBV18|TRBJ1-2|.
CASSRDRGNYGYTF